This note documents a single T cell receptor beta chain sequence. These data originate in a study of blood T cell repertoires in COVID-19. Study summary: Spain, Italy and the United States supplied samples that represented acute and convalescent COVID-19. From T cells, B-cell-depleted T cells, or PBMCs came the material, which was cDNA or gDNA.

Germline V lookup: CDR1 MNHEY, CDR2 SMNVEV (reference sequence). J was trimmed by 3 bases and V by 4 bases; bases with no gene match: 4. The CDR3 sequence is 15 residues long. In the authors' workflow: Quantification of nucleated cells was approximated via reference gene primer amplification. TCRdb's table, derived via immunoSEQ multiplex PCR, lists solely in-frame clones and lacks some. That table is the source of V, J and clone size, and D and trimming were worked out from the DNA. The data hold 350,000 to 450,000 clones, with around 84% observed a single time. The chain joins TRBV27 to TRBJ2-7; 12 nucleotides match TRBD2. The sequencing sample was made of peripheral blood. The TCR originated in a woman younger than 35 with acute or convalescent COVID-19. CDR3 DNA sequence: TGTGCCAGCAGTTCCCCGACTAGCGGGAGCTACGAGCAGTACTTC. It encodes CASSSPTSGSYEQYF.